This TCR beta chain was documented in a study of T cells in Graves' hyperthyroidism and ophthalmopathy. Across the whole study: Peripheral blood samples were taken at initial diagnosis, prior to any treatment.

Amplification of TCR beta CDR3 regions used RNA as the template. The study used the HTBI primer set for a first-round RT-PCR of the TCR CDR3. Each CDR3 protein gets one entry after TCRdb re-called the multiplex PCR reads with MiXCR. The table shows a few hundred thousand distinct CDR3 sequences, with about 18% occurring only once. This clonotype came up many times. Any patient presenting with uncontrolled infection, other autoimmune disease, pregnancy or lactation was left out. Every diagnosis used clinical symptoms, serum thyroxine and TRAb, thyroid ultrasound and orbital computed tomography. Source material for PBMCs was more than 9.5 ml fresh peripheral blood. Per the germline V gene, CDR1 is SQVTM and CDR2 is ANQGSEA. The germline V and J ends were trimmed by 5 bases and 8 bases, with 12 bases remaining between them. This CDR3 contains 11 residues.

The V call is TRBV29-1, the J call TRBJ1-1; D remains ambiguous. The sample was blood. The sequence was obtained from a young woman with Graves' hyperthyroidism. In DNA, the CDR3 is TGCAGCGTTTTGTTAACGGGAGAAGCTTTCTTT. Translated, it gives CSVLLTGEAFF.